This T cell receptor beta chain was sequenced for a study of early T cells in non-severe SARS-CoV-2 infection (dated by TCRdb to the early 2020s). About the full investigation: TCR sequencing used bulk RNA from unsorted whole blood, so alpha and beta chains could not be paired. The research as a whole found: VDJdb matching was skewed toward anti-spike CD8 responses and likely underestimated virus-specific expansions by missing private and CD4 specificities.

This clonotype was recorded at least ten times. The specificity of this receptor is unknown. Per-base qualities were not stored, and no clone one base away is much larger. A case-control design nested within a healthcare worker cohort in London, UK, was used, with weekly nasopharyngeal swab PCR tests and blood sampling performed. Healthcare workers were recruited during the week of the UK lockdown, between 23 and 31 March 2020, and followed weekly for up to roughly 16 weeks. Library prep was done by 5' RACE. Reads for this sample came from a NextSeq 500. To correct for sequencing error and PCR bias, the TCR library protocol tagged individual cDNA molecules with unique molecular identifiers. TCR alpha and beta chains were both sequenced, and the abundances of alpha and beta sequences in each sample were closely correlated with each other. Per the source publication's procedure: V gene, J gene and CDR3 annotation of TCR sequences was performed with Decombinator V4. Expanded TCRs were defined as changing significantly between any two time points under a Poisson model with p below 0.0001. TCR abundances were normalised to the total number of TCRs sequenced in each sample and reported as counts per million. MAIT TCRs were defined by TRAV1-2 paired with TRAJ12, TRAJ20 or TRAJ33, and iNKT TCRs by TRAV10 paired with TRAJ18. VDJdb, accessed 1 November 2021, was searched for CMV, EBV and SARS-CoV-2 annotated TCRs, with TCRs annotated for multiple antigens excluded. TCRdb handled the public reads itself, with Q25 trimming in fastp and clone calling in MiXCR, and kept productive beta chains. Rows are unified per CDR3 protein, each entry keeping the most common DNA and genes. The V and J calls come from TCRdb's annotation, not from the publication. For this sample the table gives some 66,000 distinct CDR3 sequences, of which roughly an eighth were detected only once. Clones ranked in the top ten supply roughly 8.3% of the sample.

There are 13 amino acids in the CDR3, from cysteine to phenylalanine inclusive. Of all the DNA, just the CDR3 is kept, 39 bases in frame from base 1. Cut back by 5 bases and 7 bases, the V and J ends lie 17 bases apart. The germline V gene supplies CDR1 SQVTM and CDR2 ANQGSEA. Specimen: whole blood. The chain uses TRBV29-1 and TRBJ1-2; 5 matching bases give a weak D call of TRBD1. This clonotype was sampled from an adult who was a healthcare worker with PCR-confirmed SARS-CoV-2 infection or an uninfected control (not recorded which). The DNA reads TGCAGCGTTATGCAGCCGGGGACGGGTGGCTACACCTTC. Its protein reads: CSVMQPGTGGYTF.